This TCR beta chain is drawn from a study of blood T cell repertoires in COVID-19. Whole-study context: The analysed material was cDNA or gDNA that came from T cells, B-cell-depleted T cells, or PBMCs.

Source study methods: Nucleated cell counts were estimated from reference gene primer amplification. Profiled with immunoSEQ multiplex PCR; TCRdb holds only in-frame clones, not every one. For V, J and clone size, that table is used; D and trimming come from the DNA. This sample has a few hundred thousand clones; roughly 82% occur once, and the top ten carry 1.4%. Material for sequencing was peripheral blood. The sequence was collected from a middle-aged woman who had recovered from COVID-19.

CDR3 protein: CASSPQAGGQFF. The DNA of the CDR3 is TGTGCCAGCAGCCCGCAGGCGGGGGGCCAGTTCTTC. The J gene is TRBJ2-1, the V gene TRBV7-2; 8 bases match TRBD2. Trimming at V came to 5 bases and at J to 13 bases, leaving 7 bases not matched to a gene. The CDR3 is 12 amino acids. Germline V lookup: CDR1 SGHTA, CDR2 FQGNSA. Supplemented by reference TRBV7-2 and TRBJ2-1, the full variable domain reads GAGVSQSPSNKVTEKGKDVELRCDPISGHTALYWYRQSLGQGLEFLIYFQGNSAPDKSGLPSDRFSAERTGGSVSTLTIQRTQQEDSAVYLCASSPQAGGQFFGPGTRLTVL.